This T cell receptor beta chain was sequenced for a study of blood T cell repertoires in COVID-19. Study as a whole: Specimens from acute and convalescent COVID-19 originated in the United States, Italy and Spain.

The CDR3 is 17 amino acids. J lost 6 bases, V lost 1 base, and 8 bases had no gene match. Germline CDR1 reads KGHDR; CDR2 reads SFDVKD. Here immunoSEQ multiplex PCR was the method, and the copy in TCRdb shows in-frame clones only, minus some. The sample yields a few hundred thousand clones, approximately 91% seen once. This chain uses TRBV24-1 with TRBJ2-1; 10 bases map to TRBD1. The TCR was taken from a woman aged 40 to 50 who had recovered from COVID-19. Source material: peripheral blood. The CDR3 DNA is TGTGCCACCAGTGATTTTATGGGACAGGGGAACGCCAATGAGCAGTTCTTC. Translation: CATSDFMGQGNANEQFF.